The 21 T cell receptor beta chains below all came from one sample that was sequenced in a study of blood T cell repertoires in COVID-19. Repertoires were generated with immunoSEQ multiplex PCR, while TCRdb's copy carries only in-frame clones and drops some. The repertoire holds about 280,000 clones, roughly 80% seen once, with approximately 5% in the top ten. The sequencing input was PBMCs or T cells enriched from blood (not recorded which). These receptor sequences come from a man aged 35 to 55 who had been exposed to COVID-19.

This chain uses TRBV18 with TRBJ2-2; no firm D call. The V end was cut by 0 bases, the J end by 3 bases, with 14 bases between. This CDR3 has 17 amino acids. Germline assignment: CDR1 KGHSH and CDR2 LQKENI. CDR3 coding DNA: TGTGCCAGCTCACCACCGCTCGTGGGCCTGCACACCGGGGAGCTGTTTTTT. It encodes CASSPPLVGLHTGELFF.

The chain joins TRBV6-1 to TRBJ2-7, with 8 bases identical to TRBD1. The junction had 9 bases not matched to a gene; V was cut back by 3 bases and J by 2 bases. Germline V gene data show CDR1 as MNHNS and CDR2 as SASEGT. The CDR3 spans 16 residues. CDR3 amino acids: CASSDSSRGRPYEQYF. In DNA form, the CDR3 reads TGTGCCAGCAGTGATTCGTCCAGGGGGCGCCCCTACGAGCAGTACTTC.

This clone was found once. The chain links TRBV30 to TRBJ2-1, with unresolved D. The CDR3 has 12 amino acids. Trimming stripped 2 bases from V and 5 bases from J, with 7 bases between. Per germline, CDR1 GTSNPN and CDR2 SVGIG (reference sequence). The CDR3 DNA is TGTGCCTGGAGTAGCGTCCACAATGAGCAGTTCTTC. This codes for CAWSSVHNEQFF.

The rearrangement joins TRBV6-5 to TRBJ1-2; 7 nucleotides align to TRBD1. From germline, CDR1 is MNHEY and CDR2 SVGAGI. The CDR3 sequence is 13 residues long. V trimming: 6 bases; J trimming: 8 bases; junction bases outside the gene matches: 9. CDR3 DNA sequence: TGTGCCAGCAGGGCCCCAGGGGGTCGAGGCTACACCTTC. It encodes CASRAPGGRGYTF.

The rearrangement uses TRBV7-3 and TRBJ2-3, with D perhaps matching TRBD1 (6 bases). Trimming shortened V by 1 base and J by 2 bases, and 22 bases separated the two germline ends. Germline V lookup: CDR1 SGHTA, CDR2 FQGTGA. The CDR3 covers 19 residues. The CDR3 spells CASSLKAGTTPPNTDTQYF. CDR3 nucleotide sequence: TGTGCCAGCAGCTTAAAGGCTGGGACAACCCCACCGAACACAGATACGCAGTATTTT.

V and J are TRBV10-3 and TRBJ1-5; a possible D gene is TRBD1 (5 bases). Per germline, CDR1 ENHRY and CDR2 SYGVKD. V gave up 0 bases and J gave up 7 bases, with 10 bases separating them. This CDR3 spans 14 amino acids. The CDR3 nucleotides read TGTGCCATCAGTGAGTCTGACAGAGAACAGCCCCAGCATTTT. It yields the protein CAISESDREQPQHF.

This clone has just a few counts. The V and J genes are TRBV3-1 (or the pseudogene TRBV3-2) and TRBJ1-5; 7 nucleotides line up with TRBD1. V dropped 0 bases and J dropped 5; count of bases not matched to a gene: 4. The CDR3 is 15 residues long. Looked up from germline, CDR1 is LGHDT and CDR2 is YNNKEL (reference sequence). The chain's CDR3 is CASSQDPGGHQPQHF. CDR3 sequence (DNA): TGTGCCAGCAGCCAAGACCCAGGGGGTCATCAGCCCCAGCATTTT.

The CDR3 loop is CASSLRAPGNTIYF. In DNA, the CDR3 is TGTGCCAGCAGCTTAAGGGCGCCGGGAAACACCATATATTTT. This chain links TRBV7-3 with TRBJ1-3; no definite D call. The CDR3 sequence is 14 residues long. Trimming removed 1 base from V and 4 bases from J, with 8 bases in between. Germline CDR1 SGHTA, CDR2 FQGTGA. Full variable domain (outside the CDR3, taken from reference TRBV7-3 and TRBJ1-3): GAGVSQTPSNKVTEKGKYVELRCDPISGHTALYWYRQSLGQGPEFLIYFQGTGAADDSGLPNDRFFAVRPEGSVSTLKIQRTERGDSAVYLCASSLRAPGNTIYFGEGSWLTVV.

The V gene is TRBV7-2, the J gene TRBJ1-1; 7 bases map to TRBD1. J gave up 6 bases and V 1 base, and 2 bases lay outside the gene matches. Germline-derived CDR1 and CDR2 are SGHTA and FQGNSA. The CDR3 has 13 amino acids. CDR3 amino acids: CASSLGDRAEAFF. The CDR3 nucleotides read TGTGCCAGCAGCTTAGGGGACAGAGCTGAAGCTTTCTTT.

This chain joins TRBV5-1 and TRBJ2-1, with D possibly matching TRBD2 (5 bases). Germline CDR1 reads SGHRS; CDR2 reads YFSETQ. The CDR3 spans 14 residues. The V end was cut by 4 bases, the J end by 5 bases, with 13 bases between. CDR3 region: CASSNDGLDNEQFF. In DNA form, the CDR3 reads TGCGCCAGCAGCAACGACGGACTCGACAATGAGCAGTTCTTC. Drawing the rest from reference TRBV5-1 and TRBJ2-1, the complete variable domain is KAGVTQTPRYLIKTRGQQVTLSCSPISGHRSVSWYQQTPGQGLQFLFEYFSETQRNKGNFPGRFSGRQFSNSRSEMNVSTLELGDSALYLCASSNDGLDNEQFFGPGTRLTVL.

This clone came up once. CDR3: CASSQGGRGGFHEQYF. DNA for the CDR3: TGTGCCAGCAGCCAGGGAGGAAGAGGTGGGTTCCACGAGCAGTACTTC. The chain recombines TRBV7-9 with TRBJ2-7; weak D call: TRBD2 (6 bases). The CDR3 is made up of 16 amino acids. CDR1 and CDR2 from the germline V gene are SEHNR and FQNEAQ (reference sequence). The ends were cut back, 5 bases at V and 5 bases at J, with 22 bases in the middle.

The rearrangement uses TRBV14 and TRBJ1-2; a possible D gene is TRBD1 (5 bases). Germline V gene sequence: CDR1 SGHDN, CDR2 FVKESK. V gave up 4 bases and J gave up 2 bases, with 14 bases separating them. CDR3 length equals 15 residues. CDR3 DNA: TGTGCCAGCAGCCCCCCCCAGGGCGGAAACTATGGCTACACCTTC. Protein sequence: CASSPPQGGNYGYTF.

To note about this clone: This same CDR3 is encoded by further DNA sequences in the sample. The V gene is TRBV27, the J gene TRBJ1-5, with D perhaps matching TRBD1 (5 bases). CDR3 length: 13 residues. V was shortened by 2 bases and J by 4 bases, with 6 bases between the two germline ends. Germline CDR1 reads MNHEY; CDR2 reads SMNVEV (reference sequence). Written as DNA, the CDR3 is TGTGCCAGCAGTTTACAGGGTAATCAGCCCCAGCATTTT. Protein product: CASSLQGNQPQHF.

The chain has TRBV30 and TRBJ2-1; possible D gene TRBD2, 6 bases. Between the trimmed V and J ends, which lost 5 bases and 2 bases, there was a span of 10 bases. The CDR3 runs to 13 residues. CDR1 and CDR2 from the germline V gene are GTSNPN and SVGIG (reference sequence). CDR3: CAWWRGTYNEQFF. The CDR3 nucleotides read TGTGCCTGGTGGCGGGGTACCTACAATGAGCAGTTCTTC.

V is TRBV7-6 and J is TRBJ2-2, with TRBD2 matching over 8 bases. Per the germline V gene, CDR1 is SGHVS and CDR2 is FNYEAQ. V shed 1 base and J 4 bases; nucleotides not matched to a gene: 5. This CDR3 is built from 16 residues. The CDR3 protein is CASSLDGRGPTGELFF. The CDR3 DNA sequence: TGTGCCAGCAGCTTAGACGGGAGGGGCCCCACCGGGGAGCTGTTTTTT. Using reference TRBV7-6 and TRBJ2-2 for the parts outside the CDR3, the full variable domain is GAGVSQSPRYKVTKRGQDVALRCDPISGHVSLYWYRQALGQGPEFLTYFNYEAQQDKSGLPNDRFSAERPEGSISTLTIQRTEQRDSAMYRCASSLDGRGPTGELFFGEGSRLTVL.

This chain connects TRBV6-5 to TRBJ1-1; D gene uncertain. Germline-derived CDR1 and CDR2 are MNHEY and SVGAGI. This CDR3 contains 9 residues. Trimming took 6 bases from V and 7 from J, leaving 3 bases between them. This CDR3 reads CASSIEAFF. The CDR3 DNA follows: TGTGCCAGCAGCATTGAAGCTTTCTTT.

The chain combines TRBV28 with TRBJ1-5; a possible D gene is TRBD1 (6 bases). Germline V gene lookup returns CDR1 MDHEN and CDR2 SYDVKM. Trimming took 7 bases from V and 11 from J, leaving 21 bases between them. The length of the CDR3 is 14 residues. The CDR3 DNA follows: TGTGCCAGCACCAGCCTGGGGGGGGCTCAATCCCAGCATTTT. Translating gives CASTSLGGAQSQHF.

The chain uses TRBV29-1 and TRBJ1-4; D uncertain. Per the germline V gene, CDR1 is SQVTM and CDR2 is ANQGSEA. The V end lost 6 bases, the J end lost 5 bases, and 16 bases lay between the germline ends. The CDR3 is 14 residues long. CDR3 residues: CSVAPGGINEKLFF. The CDR3 DNA reads as TGCAGCGTCGCACCGGGAGGGATCAATGAAAAACTGTTTTTT.

This chain joins TRBV6-5 and TRBJ2-7; the D gene is possibly TRBD1 (6 bases). The CDR3 is 13 residues long. Trimming removed 5 bases at V and 3 bases at J, with 11 bases between. The V gene's germline CDR1 is MNHEY and CDR2 SVGAGI. The CDR3 reads CASSLYRDYEQYF. CDR3 nucleotides: TGTGCCAGCAGTCTATACAGGGACTACGAGCAGTACTTC.

V gene TRBV29-1 combines with J gene TRBJ1-2; weak D call: TRBD1 (6 bases). Per germline, CDR1 SQVTM and CDR2 ANQGSEA. This CDR3 has 12 amino acids. V dropped 4 bases and J dropped 4 bases, with 10 bases sitting between them. CDR3 bases: TGCAGCGTTGGAGGGACAAGCTATGGCTACACCTTC. This sequence encodes CSVGGTSYGYTF.

The V call is TRBV7-2, the J call TRBJ2-4, with D possibly TRBD2 on 5 matching bases. The V and J ends lost 1 base and 6 bases respectively, with 7 bases between them. This CDR3 comprises 13 residues. Germline V CDR1 and CDR2: SGHTA, FQGNSA. CDR3 bases: TGTGCCAGCAGCTTAGGCGCGGGAAACATTCAGTACTTC. The encoded protein is CASSLGAGNIQYF. Filled out from reference TRBV7-2 and TRBJ2-4, the complete variable domain reads GAGVSQSPSNKVTEKGKDVELRCDPISGHTALYWYRQSLGQGLEFLIYFQGNSAPDKSGLPSDRFSAERTGGSVSTLTIQRTQQEDSAVYLCASSLGAGNIQYFGAGTRLSVL.